This T cell receptor (beta chain) appears in the sequencing data of a study of glioma-infiltrating T cells after dendritic cell vaccination. As for the study in general: Autologous tumor lysate-pulsed dendritic cell vaccination was given between about 2003 and 2013.

Amplification used 60 V beta primers and 13 J beta primers. This table comes from immunoSEQ multiplex PCR, and its TCRdb copy is limited to in-frame clones, with some not included. Of over 80,000 clones listed, about 90% are singletons. The CDR3 runs to 15 residues. Trimming removed 2 bases from V and 2 bases from J; junction bases left unmatched: 1. Germline V gives CDR1 SGDLS, CDR2 YYNGEE. This clone was seen more than once but under ten times. Patients had residual fresh-frozen tumor tissue and more than two years of survival data. Isocitrate dehydrogenase mutation was absent in all glioblastoma patients.

J is TRBJ2-7 and V is TRBV9; 13 bases match TRBD2. The receptor's source is a human donor with glioblastoma. The material was blood, obtained before dendritic cell vaccination. The CDR3 loop is CASSVGTSGAYEQYF. In DNA, the CDR3 is TGTGCCAGCAGCGTTGGGACTAGCGGGGCCTACGAGCAGTACTTC. Full variable domain (remainder filled in from reference TRBV9 and TRBJ2-7): DSGVTQTPKHLITATGQRVTLRCSPRSGDLSVYWYQQSLDQGLQFLIQYYNGEERAKGNILERFSAQQFPDLHSELNLSSLELGDSALYFCASSVGTSGAYEQYFGPGTRLTVT.